The 14 T cell receptor beta chains listed next were all sequenced from one sample in a study of blood T cell repertoires in COVID-19. Libraries were prepared by immunoSEQ multiplex PCR; TCRdb keeps only in-frame clonotypes and omits some of them. The sample comprises about 150,000 clones, approximately 81% of which are singletons, and 8.3% rests with the top ten. Sequenced input: peripheral blood. The source of these receptors is a woman aged 60-70 years with COVID-19, enrolled during active disease.

The chain combines TRBV18 with TRBJ2-1; 11 positions agree with TRBD2. There are 15 residues in the CDR3. Germline V gene data show CDR1 as KGHSH and CDR2 as LQKENI. Trimming cost V 1 base and J 5 bases; bases outside gene matches: 1. The CDR3 loop reads CASSPLAGGNNEQFF. CDR3 coding DNA: TGTGCCAGCTCACCACTAGCGGGAGGGAACAATGAGCAGTTCTTC.

The J gene is TRBJ2-3, the V gene TRBV14, with TRBD2 identical over 10 bases. Germline CDR1 SGHDN, CDR2 FVKESK. CDR3 length equals 18 residues. V was pared by 3 bases and J by 3 bases, with 12 bases of the junction left unmatched. CDR3: CASSQRRLAGVVTDTQYF. CDR3 DNA sequence: TGTGCCAGCAGCCAGCGGAGGCTAGCGGGAGTAGTTACAGATACGCAGTATTTT.

This clone turned up a few times. The genes are TRBV10-3 and TRBJ2-2, with TRBD1 as a possible D gene (6 bases). Germline values: CDR1 ENHRY, CDR2 SYGVKD. The CDR3 covers 14 residues. The V gene lost 7 bases and the J gene lost 0 bases, with 9 bases spanning the gap. The CDR3 DNA is TGTGCCATCATGCGGACAGCGAACACCGGGGAGCTGTTTTTT. This sequence encodes CAIMRTANTGELFF.

CDR3 residues: CASSPTTGTEAFF. The DNA of the CDR3 is TGTGCCAGCAGCCCTACAACCGGGACAGAAGCTTTCTTT. This sequence joins TRBV12-3 or TRBV12-4 and TRBJ1-1; D might be TRBD1 (6 bases). The V end was cut by 6 bases, the J end by 8 bases, with 16 bases between. The CDR3 is made up of 13 amino acids.

This chain joins TRBV5-4 and TRBJ1-4, with a possible D match to TRBD1 (5 bases). Germline V gives CDR1 SGHNT, CDR2 YYREEE (reference sequence). V lost 4 bases and J 4 bases, leaving 11 bases between the germline ends. The CDR3 covers 14 residues. This CDR3 reads CASSLRGFNEKLFF. Written as DNA, the CDR3 is TGTGCCAGCAGCCTACGGGGGTTTAATGAAAAACTGTTTTTT.

The V gene is TRBV3-1 (or the pseudogene TRBV3-2), the J gene TRBJ1-1; D unresolved. Per germline, CDR1 LGHDT and CDR2 YNNKEL (reference sequence). Deletions cut 0 bases from V and 0 bases from J, with 8 bases between. The CDR3 length is 15 residues. The CDR3 here is CASSQDWQMNTEAFF. CDR3 in DNA: TGTGCCAGCAGCCAAGATTGGCAGATGAACACTGAAGCTTTCTTT.

CDR3 amino acids: CASSLETGPGNTIYF. The DNA for the CDR3 is TGCGCCAGCAGCTTGGAGACAGGGCCTGGAAACACCATATATTTT. The gene calls are TRBV5-1 and TRBJ1-3; 7 positions agree with TRBD1. V shed 0 bases, J shed 2 bases, and the junction held 2 bases outside the gene matches. CDR1 and CDR2 (germline): SGHRS, YFSETQ. This CDR3 is 15 amino acids long.

The rearrangement uses TRBV6-5 and TRBJ2-7; 8 nucleotides agree with TRBD1. The trim removed 0 bases at V and 6 bases at J, leaving 1 base unmatched. Germline V CDR1 and CDR2: MNHEY, SVGAGI. This CDR3 region has 13 residues. Here the CDR3 reads CASSYSDRVEQYF. The CDR3 nucleotides read TGTGCCAGCAGTTACTCGGACAGGGTCGAGCAGTACTTC.

This sequence joins TRBV5-1 and TRBJ1-1; tentative D call: TRBD1 (5 bases). V lost 2 bases and J 1 base, leaving 9 bases between the germline ends. CDR1 is SGHRS, CDR2 YFSETQ, per germline. This CDR3 is 14 amino acids long. The CDR3 loop is CASSFNGGNTEAFF. In DNA, the CDR3 is TGCGCCAGCAGCTTCAACGGGGGGAACACTGAAGCTTTCTTT.

The chain links TRBV18 to TRBJ1-2; 8 nucleotides agree with TRBD1. J gave up 8 bases and V 0 bases, and 5 bases lay outside the gene matches. This CDR3 contains 14 residues. CDR1 KGHSH and CDR2 LQKENI come from the germline V gene. CDR3 in amino acids: CASSPPLTGVGYTF. For the CDR3, the DNA is TGTGCCAGCTCACCACCTCTGACAGGGGTCGGCTACACCTTC.

The genes are TRBV10-3 and TRBJ1-6; D gene ambiguous. V dropped 10 bases and J dropped 10 bases, with 14 bases sitting between them. Germline V gene sequence: CDR1 ENHRY, CDR2 SYGVKD. The CDR3 has 12 amino acids. The CDR3 DNA follows: TGTGCCACTAGCCCTCCCTCATCACCCCTCCACTTT. Protein product: CATSPPSSPLHF.

The chain recombines TRBV6-5 with TRBJ2-5; 11 bases are a match to TRBD2. The germline V gene has CDR1 MNHEY and CDR2 SVGAGI. The CDR3 extends over 15 amino acids. V shed 6 bases and J 5 bases; nucleotides not matched to a gene: 8. In nucleotides, the CDR3 is TGTGCCAGCAGCACTAGCGGGGGCGTTCGTGAGACCCAGTACTTC. This sequence encodes CASSTSGGVRETQYF.

As regards this clone: Additional DNA sequences in this sample encode the identical CDR3. The V call is TRBV9, the J call TRBJ1-1, with D possibly matching TRBD1 (5 bases). Trimming pared 0 bases from V and 4 bases from J, leaving 10 bases between. The CDR3 contains 14 residues. CDR1 is SGDLS, CDR2 YYNGEE, per germline. The CDR3 DNA follows: TGTGCCAGCAGCGTAGTGGGGGGGACCACTGAAGCTTTCTTT. This encodes CASSVVGGTTEAFF.

The V call is TRBV11-2, the J call TRBJ1-2; tentatively, D is TRBD1 (6 bases). Germline-derived CDR1 and CDR2 are SGHAT and FQNNGV. The CDR3 is 13 residues long. The V end lost 5 bases, the J end lost 5 bases, and 12 bases lay between the germline ends. The CDR3: CASSRGQWYGYTF. The CDR3 DNA is TGTGCCAGCAGCCGGGGACAATGGTATGGCTACACCTTC.